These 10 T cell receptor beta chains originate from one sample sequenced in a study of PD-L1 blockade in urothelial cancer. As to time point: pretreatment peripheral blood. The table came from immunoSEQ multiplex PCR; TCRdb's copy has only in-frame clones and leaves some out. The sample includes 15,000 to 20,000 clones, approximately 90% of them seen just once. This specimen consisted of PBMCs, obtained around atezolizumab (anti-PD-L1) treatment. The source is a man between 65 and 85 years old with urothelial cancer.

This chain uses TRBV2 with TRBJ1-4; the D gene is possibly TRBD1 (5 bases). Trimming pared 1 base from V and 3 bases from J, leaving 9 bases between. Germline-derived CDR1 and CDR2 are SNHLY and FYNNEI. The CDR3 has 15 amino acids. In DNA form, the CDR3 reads TGTGCCAGCAGTGAAGACAGGCCTTCTAATGAAAAACTGTTTTTT. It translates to CASSEDRPSNEKLFF.

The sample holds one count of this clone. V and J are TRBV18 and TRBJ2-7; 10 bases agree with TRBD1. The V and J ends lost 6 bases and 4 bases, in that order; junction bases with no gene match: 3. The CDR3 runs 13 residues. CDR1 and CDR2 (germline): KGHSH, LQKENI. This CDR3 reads CASSSGQGYEQYF. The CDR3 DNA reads TGTGCCAGCTCGTCGGGACAGGGGTACGAGCAGTACTTC.

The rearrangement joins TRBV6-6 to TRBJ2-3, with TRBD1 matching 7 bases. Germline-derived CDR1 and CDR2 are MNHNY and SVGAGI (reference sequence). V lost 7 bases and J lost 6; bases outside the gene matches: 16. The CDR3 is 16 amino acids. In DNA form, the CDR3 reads TGTGCCAGCACTCAGAGGGGGCCGGAGCCCGCGGATACGCAGTATTTT. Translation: CASTQRGPEPADTQYF.

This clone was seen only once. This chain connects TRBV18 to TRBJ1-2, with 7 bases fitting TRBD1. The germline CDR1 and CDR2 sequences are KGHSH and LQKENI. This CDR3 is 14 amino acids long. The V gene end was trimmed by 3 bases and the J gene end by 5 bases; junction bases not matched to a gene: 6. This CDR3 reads CASSPAEGAYGYTF. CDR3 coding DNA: TGTGCCAGCTCACCCGCCGAGGGGGCATATGGCTACACCTTC.

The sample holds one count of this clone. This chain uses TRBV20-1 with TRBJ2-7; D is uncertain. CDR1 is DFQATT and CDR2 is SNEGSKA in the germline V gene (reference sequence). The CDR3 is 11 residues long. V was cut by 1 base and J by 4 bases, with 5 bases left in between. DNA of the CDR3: TGCAGTGCTAGAGCCGAGTACGAGCAGTACTTC. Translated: CSARAEYEQYF.

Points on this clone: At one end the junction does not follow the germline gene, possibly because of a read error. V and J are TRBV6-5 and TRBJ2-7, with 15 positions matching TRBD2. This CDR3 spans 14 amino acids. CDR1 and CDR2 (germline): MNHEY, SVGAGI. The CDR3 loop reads CASTNGLAGGWLHF. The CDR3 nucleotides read TGTGCCAGCACTAACGGACTAGCGGGGGGGTGGCTGCACTTC.

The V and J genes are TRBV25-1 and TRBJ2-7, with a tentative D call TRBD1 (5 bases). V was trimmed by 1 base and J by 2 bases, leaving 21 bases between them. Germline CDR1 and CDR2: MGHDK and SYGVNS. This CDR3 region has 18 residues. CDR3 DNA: TGTGCCAGCAGTGAATTGGGCTTAGGGGCCCCCCATACCTACGAGCAGTACTTC. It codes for CASSELGLGAPHTYEQYF.

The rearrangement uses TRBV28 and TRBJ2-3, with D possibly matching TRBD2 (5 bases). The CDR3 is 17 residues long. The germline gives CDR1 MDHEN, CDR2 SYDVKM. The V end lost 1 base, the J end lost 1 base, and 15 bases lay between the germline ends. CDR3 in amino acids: CASSLSRGSHRTDTQYF. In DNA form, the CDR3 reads TGTGCCAGCAGTTTATCACGGGGATCGCACCGCACAGATACGCAGTATTTT.

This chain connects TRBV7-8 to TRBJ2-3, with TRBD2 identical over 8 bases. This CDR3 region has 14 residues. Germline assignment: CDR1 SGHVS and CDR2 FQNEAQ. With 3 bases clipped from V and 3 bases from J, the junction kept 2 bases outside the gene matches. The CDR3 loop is CASSFRGGTDTQYF. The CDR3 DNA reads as TGTGCCAGCAGCTTTCGGGGGGGAACAGATACGCAGTATTTT.

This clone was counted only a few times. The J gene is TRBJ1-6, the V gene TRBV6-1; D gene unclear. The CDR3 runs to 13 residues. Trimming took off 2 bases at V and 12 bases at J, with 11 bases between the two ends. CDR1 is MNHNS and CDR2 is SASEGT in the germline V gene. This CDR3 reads CASSETAMIPLHF. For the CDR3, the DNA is TGTGCCAGCAGTGAAACTGCGATGATACCCCTCCACTTT.